These 32 T cell receptor beta chains were all obtained from the same sample, sequenced in a study of blood T cell repertoires in COVID-19. Only in-frame clones appear in the TCRdb table, and some are missing; sequencing was by immunoSEQ multiplex PCR. The table records 300,000 to 400,000 clones, approximately 87% of them present only once. The specimen was peripheral blood. These receptors were obtained from a woman aged 50 to 65 with COVID-19, enrolled during active disease.

This clone has only one observation. The chain has TRBV7-9 and TRBJ1-1, with D perhaps TRBD1 (6 bases). Trimming shortened V by 3 bases and J by 5 bases, and 13 bases separated the two germline ends. The germline CDR1 and CDR2 sequences are SEHNR and FQNEAQ (reference sequence). CDR3 length: 14 residues. The CDR3 DNA reads as TGTGCCAGCAGCTTCGGGGGGCGCCGGACTGAAGCTTTCTTT. Encoded protein: CASSFGGRRTEAFF.

V gene TRBV7-9 combines with J gene TRBJ2-7; tentative D call: TRBD1 (6 bases). The V gene's germline CDR1 is SEHNR and CDR2 FQNEAQ (reference sequence). The CDR3 has 12 amino acids. The V gene lost 4 bases and the J gene lost 10 bases, with 14 bases spanning the gap. CDR3 sequence (DNA): TGTGCCAGCAGCTCCATCTCGACAGGACAGTACTTC. As protein: CASSSISTGQYF.

Concerning this clone: Within the sample, other DNA sequences also encode this same CDR3. The chain couples TRBV5-1 to TRBJ1-5; D uncertain. Germline-derived CDR1 and CDR2 are SGHRS and YFSETQ. This CDR3 has 15 residues. Trimming left V 0 bases short and J 4 bases short, with 11 bases between. CDR3: CASSLEGGSNQPQHF. CDR3 nucleotides: TGCGCCAGCAGCTTGGAGGGAGGGTCAAATCAGCCCCAGCATTTT.

The gene calls are TRBV6-5 and TRBJ1-1; D not resolved. Germline CDR1 is MNHEY and CDR2 is SVGAGI. This CDR3 contains 13 residues. Trimming shortened V by 2 bases and J by 1 base, and 5 bases separated the two germline ends. The CDR3 sequence is CASSYGPNTEAFF. CDR3 bases: TGTGCCAGCAGTTACGGGCCGAACACTGAAGCTTTCTTT.

This clone was recorded once. This chain joins TRBV30 and TRBJ2-5; TRBD2 is a possible D gene (6 bases). V was clipped by 3 bases and J by 5 bases, with 13 bases between them. Germline V CDR1 and CDR2: GTSNPN, SVGIG (reference sequence). The CDR3 spans 13 residues. DNA of the CDR3: TGTGCCTGGAGGTTGGGCGCGGGGGAGACCCAGTACTTC. Encoded protein: CAWRLGAGETQYF.

The chain carries TRBV10-1 and TRBJ1-2; tentatively, D is TRBD1 (6 bases). Germline V gene data show CDR1 as WNHNN and CDR2 as SYGVQD (reference sequence). Between the trimmed V and J ends, which lost 0 bases and 9 bases, there was a span of 26 bases. The CDR3 sequence is 18 residues long. DNA of the CDR3: TGCGCCAGCAGTGAGTCCAATACACGTGACAGGAAGTGCTCTTGCTACACCTTC. It specifies CASSESNTRDRKCSCYTF.

This clone was detected only once. This chain joins TRBV15 and TRBJ1-4; 7 bases map to TRBD1. V lost 9 bases and J lost 7; bases outside the gene matches: 5. The CDR3 extends over 12 amino acids. Germline assignment: CDR1 LNHNV and CDR2 YYDKDF (reference sequence). The CDR3 protein is CATNRGGEKLFF. Here the CDR3 DNA reads TGTGCCACTAACAGGGGCGGTGAAAAACTGTTTTTT.

The gene calls are TRBV19 and TRBJ2-1, with TRBD2 identical over 8 bases. V was pared by 5 bases and J by 0 bases, with 6 bases of the junction left unmatched. This CDR3 is built from 16 residues. CDR1 is LNHDA, CDR2 SQIVND, per germline (reference sequence). The CDR3 DNA reads as TGTGCCAGTAGTCTAGCGGGTCACTTCTCCTACAATGAGCAGTTCTTC. It is translated as CASSLAGHFSYNEQFF.

This clone was seen once. This chain joins TRBV15 and TRBJ2-7, with a tentative D call TRBD2 (5 bases). The CDR3 is 14 amino acids. Germline-derived CDR1 and CDR2 are LNHNV and YYDKDF (reference sequence). V was pared by 0 bases and J by 6 bases, with 12 bases between. The CDR3 sequence: CATSRDLGALEQYF. CDR3 nucleotides: TGTGCCACCAGCAGAGATTTGGGAGCTCTCGAGCAGTACTTC.

The V gene is TRBV4-3, the J gene TRBJ2-7; 9 nucleotides align to TRBD2. The junction had 6 bases not matched to a gene; V was cut back by 0 bases and J by 6 bases. Germline CDR1 is LGHNA and CDR2 is YSLEER. The CDR3 sequence is 15 residues long. This CDR3 is CASSQDRAGGGEQYF. In DNA, the CDR3 is TGCGCCAGCAGCCAAGATCGGGCGGGAGGGGGCGAGCAGTACTTC.

The chain employs TRBV5-1 and TRBJ2-7, with D possibly TRBD1 on 6 matching bases. The CDR3 contains 13 residues. Germline lookup yields CDR1 SGHRS and CDR2 YFSETQ. The V gene lost 1 base and the J gene lost 5 bases, with 10 bases spanning the gap. Written as DNA, the CDR3 is TGCGCCAGCAGCTTGTCCGACAGGAACGAGCAGTACTTC. Protein: CASSLSDRNEQYF.

The J gene is TRBJ2-1, the V gene TRBV5-1; TRBD1 matches at 7 bases. The germline gives CDR1 SGHRS, CDR2 YFSETQ. The CDR3 totals 17 residues. Trimming at V came to 1 base and at J to 5 bases, leaving 12 bases not matched to a gene. The DNA for the CDR3 is TGCGCCAGCAGCTTGAAATCGGGTCGGGACAGAGACAATGAGCAGTTCTTC. Its protein product is CASSLKSGRDRDNEQFF.

CDR3: CASSLEGVGNTIYF. DNA for the CDR3: TGTGCCAGCAGCTTGGAAGGGGTCGGAAACACCATATATTTT. This chain uses TRBV5-4 with TRBJ1-3, with D possibly TRBD1 on 5 matching bases. Germline-derived CDR1 and CDR2 are SGHNT and YYREEE (reference sequence). The CDR3 is made up of 14 amino acids. The V gene lost 0 bases and the J gene lost 4 bases, with 8 bases spanning the gap.

The J gene is TRBJ2-1, the V gene TRBV6-6, with 10 bases fitting TRBD2. V lost 6 bases, J lost 4 bases, and 9 bases stayed unmatched. The V gene's germline CDR1 is MNHNY and CDR2 SVGAGI (reference sequence). This CDR3 is 16 amino acids long. CDR3 residues: CASSLRAGGAYNEQFF. CDR3 in DNA: TGTGCCAGCAGCCTACGAGCGGGAGGGGCTTACAATGAGCAGTTCTTC.

The V and J genes are TRBV19 and TRBJ2-7, with D perhaps matching TRBD1 (6 bases). Deletions cut 2 bases from V and 3 bases from J, with 11 bases between. Germline loops: CDR1 LNHDA, CDR2 SQIVND (reference sequence). The CDR3 is 14 residues long. In DNA form, the CDR3 reads TGTGCCAGTAGTATAAGGGGGTACGACTACGAGCAGTACTTC. Translation: CASSIRGYDYEQYF.

The CDR3 is CATSEGSNQPQHF. CDR3 DNA: TGTGCCACCAGTGAGGGTAGCAATCAGCCCCAGCATTTT. V gene TRBV15 combines with J gene TRBJ1-5; D not resolved. CDR1 and CDR2 (germline): LNHNV, YYDKDF (reference sequence). The CDR3 sequence is 13 residues long. V was cut by 6 bases and J by 0 bases, with 6 bases left in between.

The chain joins TRBV6-5 to TRBJ2-1; 11 bases match TRBD2. J gave up 8 bases and V 4 bases, and 7 bases lay outside the gene matches. The CDR3 loop spans 15 amino acids. Per the germline V gene, CDR1 is MNHEY and CDR2 is SVGAGI. In DNA form, the CDR3 reads TGTGCCAGCAGTTTCACTAGCGGGAGTTACGATGAGCAGTTCTTC. This sequence encodes CASSFTSGSYDEQFF.

The genes are TRBV11-2 and TRBJ2-7; 9 bases agree with TRBD2. Trimming removed 5 bases from V and 2 bases from J; junction bases left unmatched: 7. CDR1 is SGHAT and CDR2 is FQNNGV in the germline V gene. This CDR3 is built from 15 residues. CDR3 nucleotide sequence: TGTGCCAGCAGCCCGAGAATAGCGGGAGCCTACGAGCAGTACTTC. Encoded protein: CASSPRIAGAYEQYF. Full variable domain (outside the CDR3, taken from reference TRBV11-2 and TRBJ2-7): EAGVAQSPRYKIIEKRQSVAFWCNPISGHATLYWYQQILGQGPKLLIQFQNNGVVDDSQLPKDRFSAERLKGVDSTLKIQPAKLEDSAVYLCASSPRIAGAYEQYFGPGTRLTVT.

This chain uses TRBV5-1 with TRBJ1-3; no firm D call. Per germline, CDR1 SGHRS and CDR2 YFSETQ. Trimming cost V 0 bases and J 0 bases, with 10 bases left between them. The CDR3 loop spans 16 amino acids. CDR3 coding DNA: TGCGCCAGCAGCTTGGCTGGGCAGAACTCTGGAAACACCATATATTTT. Translated, it gives CASSLAGQNSGNTIYF.

Written as DNA, the CDR3 is TGTGCCACCAGCAGAGATTCGGGAAAGACTAGCGGCAATGAGCAGTTCTTC. Its translation: CATSRDSGKTSGNEQFF. This rearrangement joins TRBV15 to TRBJ2-1; 9 bases are shared with TRBD2. Germline lookup yields CDR1 LNHNV and CDR2 YYDKDF (reference sequence). V shed 0 bases and J 6 bases; nucleotides not matched to a gene: 9. The CDR3 covers 17 residues.

This rearrangement joins TRBV3-1 (or the pseudogene TRBV3-2) to TRBJ2-7; 8 bases are a match to TRBD1. Germline V gives CDR1 LGHDT, CDR2 YNNKEL (reference sequence). This CDR3 is 15 amino acids long. V dropped 4 bases and J dropped 2; count of bases not matched to a gene: 7. In DNA form, the CDR3 reads TGTGCCAGCAGCCCTTCCGGGACAGGAACCTACGAGCAGTACTTC. Translating it yields CASSPSGTGTYEQYF.

The chain recombines TRBV4-1 with TRBJ1-4; 12 nucleotides line up with TRBD1. CDR1 is MGHRA, CDR2 YSYEKL, per germline. The CDR3 spans 18 residues. Germline trimming cut 4 bases from V and 8 bases from J; bases unmatched to any gene: 14. The CDR3 DNA sequence: TGCGCCAGCAGCCCGACCCACCCCCCGGGACAGGGGGCGGAAAAACTGTTTTTT. Amino acid sequence: CASSPTHPPGQGAEKLFF.

The CDR3 loop is CASSPGMHTEAFF. Here the CDR3 DNA reads TGTGCCAGCAGCCCAGGGATGCACACTGAAGCTTTCTTT. This rearrangement joins TRBV11-3 to TRBJ1-1; TRBD1 is a possible D gene (5 bases). Germline V gives CDR1 SGHNT, CDR2 YENEEA. The V end lost 5 bases, the J end lost 3 bases, and 10 bases lay between the germline ends. The CDR3 consists of 13 residues.

The chain employs TRBV19 and TRBJ1-5; unclear D gene. CDR3 length: 12 amino acids. Trimming shortened V by 7 bases and J by 1 base, and 5 bases separated the two germline ends. Per germline, CDR1 LNHDA and CDR2 SQIVND (reference sequence). DNA of the CDR3: TGTGCCAGTACCGAGAGCAATCAGCCCCAGCATTTT. Protein sequence: CASTESNQPQHF. The variable domain in full, with the rest retrieved from reference TRBV19 and TRBJ1-5, is DGGITQSPKYLFRKEGQNVTLSCEQNLNHDAMYWYRQDPGQGLRLIYYSQIVNDFQKGDIAEGYSVSREKKESFPLTVTSAQKNPTAFYLCASTESNQPQHFGDGTRLSIL.

The genes are TRBV3-1 (or the pseudogene TRBV3-2) and TRBJ2-6; perhaps TRBD1 as D (6 bases). Trimming removed 6 bases at V and 2 bases at J, with 11 bases between. This CDR3 is built from 15 residues. Germline V CDR1 and CDR2: LGHDT, YNNKEL (reference sequence). CDR3 sequence (DNA): TGTGCCAGCAGTCTAAGACAGGCTGGGGCCAACGTCCTGACTTTC. This encodes CASSLRQAGANVLTF.

The V gene is TRBV27, the J gene TRBJ2-1, with 8 positions matching TRBD2. The germline V gene has CDR1 MNHEY and CDR2 SMNVEV (reference sequence). Losses at the gene ends were 8 bases for V and 8 bases for J; bases not matched to a gene: 14. This CDR3 spans 15 amino acids. The CDR3 sequence is CASSHLQREIDEQFF. The CDR3 bases are TGTGCCAGCTCCCACCTCCAGCGGGAGATAGATGAGCAGTTCTTC.

The V call is TRBV3-1 (or the pseudogene TRBV3-2), the J call TRBJ2-7; a possible D gene is TRBD2 (5 bases). V gave up 1 base and J gave up 3 bases, with 13 bases separating them. Per the germline V gene, CDR1 is LGHDT and CDR2 is YNNKEL (reference sequence). The CDR3 length is 15 residues. The CDR3: CASSQGPGLLYEQYF. As DNA, the CDR3 is TGTGCCAGCAGCCAAGGTCCAGGACTCCTCTACGAGCAGTACTTC.

Ten or more counts support this clone. The rearrangement joins TRBV4-3 to TRBJ2-7; D is unresolved. CDR3 length: 15 amino acids. Germline values: CDR1 LGHNA, CDR2 YSLEER. Trimming cost V 4 bases and J 0 bases, with 13 bases left between them. The CDR3 loop is CASSLRPVSSYEQYF. The CDR3 DNA reads TGCGCCAGCAGCCTACGTCCGGTGAGCTCCTACGAGCAGTACTTC.

This clone has just one count. The CDR3 region has the DNA TGTGCCAGCAGCTTCAAACAGGGGATGACTGAAGCTTTCTTT. Translated, it gives CASSFKQGMTEAFF. This chain connects TRBV5-5 to TRBJ1-1, with 7 bases matching TRBD1. This CDR3 is 14 amino acids long. Germline CDR1 SGHKS, CDR2 YYEKEE (reference sequence). Unmatched junction bases numbered 6, after V lost 2 bases and J lost 5 bases. The full variable domain, with the rest looked up from reference TRBV5-5 and TRBJ1-1, is DAGVTQSPTHLIKTRGQQVTLRCSPISGHKSVSWYQQVLGQGPQFIFQYYEKEERGRGNFPDRFSARQFPNYSSELNVNALLLGDSALYLCASSFKQGMTEAFFGQGTRLTVV.

CDR3 loop: CVAAGNRSPLHF. CDR3 DNA sequence: TGTGTCGCGGCCGGGAATCGTTCACCCCTCCACTTT. This chain links TRBV6-5 with TRBJ1-6; D remains unclear. The CDR3 has 12 residues. Germline values: CDR1 MNHEY, CDR2 SVGAGI.

The chain uses TRBV5-8 and TRBJ1-2, with 9 positions matching TRBD1. The junction had 7 bases not matched to a gene; V was cut back by 4 bases and J by 0 bases. The CDR3 is 16 residues long. Germline V lookup: CDR1 SGHTS, CDR2 YDEGEE. The CDR3 DNA reads TGTGCCAGCAGCGCGGACAGGGGCCAAGCTAACTATGGCTACACCTTC. It yields the protein CASSADRGQANYGYTF.

Of note for this clone: This sample also contains other DNA sequences that code for the same CDR3. V is TRBV19 and J is TRBJ1-1, with a weak D call TRBD1 (6 bases). The germline V gene encodes CDR1 LNHDA and CDR2 SQIVND (reference sequence). The CDR3 loop spans 13 amino acids. With 6 bases removed from V and 1 base from J, the gap between germline ends came to 9 bases. In DNA form, the CDR3 reads TGTGCCAGTAGCTCACAGGGGAACACTGAAGCTTTCTTT. Translating it yields CASSSQGNTEAFF.